These 19 T cell receptor beta chains came from one sample sequenced in a study of T cell responses to AZD1222 COVID-19 vaccine. Assay used: immunoSEQ multiplex PCR; TCRdb lists only in-frame clones, some missing. The sample has 160,000 or so clones; 92% are singletons. The source was peripheral blood, collected on day 0 of MenACWY control vaccination. The receptors derive from an adult in good health.

V and J are TRBV30 and TRBJ2-2; weak D call: TRBD2 (6 bases). The V end was cut by 5 bases, the J end by 6 bases, with 25 bases between. CDR3 length equals 17 residues. CDR1 is GTSNPN and CDR2 is SVGIG in the germline V gene (reference sequence). The CDR3 spells CAWDRDLNFVASGELFF. The DNA of the CDR3 is TGTGCCTGGGACCGGGACTTAAACTTCGTGGCCTCCGGGGAGCTGTTTTTT.

The chain employs TRBV19 and TRBJ1-2; D is undetermined. V lost 0 bases to trimming and J lost 7 bases, with 9 bases between them. There are 13 residues in the CDR3. Germline V gene sequence: CDR1 LNHDA, CDR2 SQIVND (reference sequence). CDR3 bases: TGTGCCAGTAGTATAGATTGGGTTAGTGGCTACACCTTC. Translation gives CASSIDWVSGYTF.

V is TRBV11-2 and J is TRBJ2-1, with 7 bases identical to TRBD1. Germline V gives CDR1 SGHAT, CDR2 FQNNGV. With 5 bases clipped from V and 0 bases from J, the junction kept 4 bases outside the gene matches. The CDR3 has 15 amino acids. The CDR3 nucleotides are TGTGCCAGCAGCCCGACAGGGAGCTCCTACAATGAGCAGTTCTTC. Translating it yields CASSPTGSSYNEQFF.

The chain uses TRBV20-1 and TRBJ2-3, with D possibly being TRBD2 (5 bases). Trimming left V 3 bases short and J 3 bases short, with 19 bases between. Per germline, CDR1 DFQATT and CDR2 SNEGSKA (reference sequence). The CDR3 contains 16 residues. CDR3 in DNA: TGCAGTGCTAGTTTTCTTATCGGGGAGATAACAGATACGCAGTATTTT. The encoded protein is CSASFLIGEITDTQYF.

The chain is built from TRBV6-5 and TRBJ2-7; possibly TRBD1 for D (6 bases). CDR3 size: 15 residues. Germline loops: CDR1 MNHEY, CDR2 SVGAGI. Trimming left V 2 bases short and J 0 bases short, with 11 bases between. The DNA of the CDR3 is TGTGCCAGCAGTTACAGGGCAGGGGACTCCTACGAGCAGTACTTC. Encoded protein: CASSYRAGDSYEQYF.

This CDR3 is CASSQGAGGWGTEAFF. In DNA form, the CDR3 reads TGCGCCAGCAGCCAAGGGGCCGGAGGGTGGGGCACTGAAGCTTTCTTT. V usage is TRBV4-3 and J usage is TRBJ1-1; D unresolved. Trimming removed 1 base from V and 4 bases from J, with 16 bases in between. CDR3 length: 16 amino acids. The germline CDR1 and CDR2 sequences are LGHNA and YSLEER.

The chain carries TRBV4-2 and TRBJ1-6, with D perhaps matching TRBD1 (6 bases). The V end was cut by 4 bases, the J end by 7 bases, with 20 bases between. The CDR3 length is 17 residues. The V gene's germline CDR1 is LGHNA and CDR2 YNFKEQ. CDR3: CASSLPRGGGRNSPLHF. DNA for the CDR3: TGTGCCAGCAGCCTTCCCCGGGGAGGGGGGCGAAATTCACCCCTCCACTTT.

The chain uses TRBV18 and TRBJ2-7, with 11 bases identical to TRBD2. Germline values: CDR1 KGHSH, CDR2 LQKENI. The V and J ends lost 4 bases and 4 bases, in that order; junction bases with no gene match: 6. The CDR3 consists of 15 residues. The CDR3 protein is CASSHGTSGLYEQYF. CDR3 sequence (DNA): TGTGCCAGCTCACACGGGACTAGCGGACTTTACGAGCAGTACTTC.

V and J are TRBV27 and TRBJ1-2; D is possibly TRBD1 (5 bases). Germline lookup yields CDR1 MNHEY and CDR2 SMNVEV (reference sequence). Trimming cost V 5 bases and J 4 bases, with 14 bases left between them. The CDR3 consists of 14 residues. The CDR3 DNA follows: TGTGCCAGCAGTCAGGGTCACAGCTTCTATGGCTACACCTTC. It specifies CASSQGHSFYGYTF.

This chain connects TRBV28 to TRBJ1-4, with a possible D match to TRBD1 (5 bases). This CDR3 is built from 15 residues. Germline V gene lookup returns CDR1 MDHEN and CDR2 SYDVKM. The V gene lost 2 bases and the J gene lost 1 base, with 8 bases spanning the gap. This CDR3 is CASSLGGGTNEKLFF. In nucleotides, the CDR3 is TGTGCCAGCAGTTTAGGGGGAGGAACTAATGAAAAACTGTTTTTT.

The chain recombines TRBV7-9 with TRBJ1-1, with a weak D call TRBD1 (5 bases). Deletions cut 11 bases from V and 2 bases from J, with 12 bases between. Germline CDR1 and CDR2: SEHNR and FQNEAQ (reference sequence). The CDR3 has 12 amino acids. Here the CDR3 reads CAGGLTNTEAFF. CDR3 coding DNA: TGTGCCGGGGGACTGACCAACACTGAAGCTTTCTTT. Looking up the rest from reference TRBV7-9 and TRBJ1-1 gives the full variable domain: DTGVSQNPRHKITKRGQNVTFRCDPISEHNRLYWYRQTLGQGPEFLTYFQNEAQLEKSRLLSDRFSAERPKGSFSTLEIQRTEQGDSAMYLCAGGLTNTEAFFGQGTRLTVV.

This clone was recorded once. The rearrangement uses TRBV4-3 and TRBJ1-6; 7 nucleotides align to TRBD1. The CDR3 contains 15 residues. After removal of 1 base from V and 10 bases from J, the junction contained 7 bases not matched to a gene. Germline V CDR1 and CDR2: LGHNA, YSLEER. Here the CDR3 reads CASSQGDRETSPLHF. Written as DNA, the CDR3 is TGCGCCAGCAGCCAAGGCGACAGGGAGACCTCACCCCTCCACTTT.

The V gene is TRBV7-9, the J gene TRBJ1-2, with D perhaps matching TRBD1 (5 bases). Trimming stripped 5 bases from V and 6 bases from J, with 19 bases between. This CDR3 has 15 residues. From germline, CDR1 is SEHNR and CDR2 FQNEAQ (reference sequence). The CDR3 DNA follows: TGTGCCAGCAGCAGATGGGGGGATCGGGACGATGGCTACACCTTC. This translates into CASSRWGDRDDGYTF. Variable domain in full (rest from reference TRBV7-9 and TRBJ1-2): DTGVSQNPRHKITKRGQNVTFRCDPISEHNRLYWYRQTLGQGPEFLTYFQNEAQLEKSRLLSDRFSAERPKGSFSTLEIQRTEQGDSAMYLCASSRWGDRDDGYTFGSGTRLTVV.

The gene calls are TRBV7-2 and TRBJ1-1, with 10 bases aligning to TRBD1. The CDR3 contains 16 residues. CDR1 and CDR2 from the germline V gene are SGHTA and FQGNSA. Trimming cost V 1 base and J 4 bases; bases outside gene matches: 6. CDR3: CASSLGRTGGITEAFF. The CDR3 DNA is TGTGCCAGCAGCTTAGGTCGGACAGGGGGTATCACTGAAGCTTTCTTT.

The gene calls are TRBV6-2 or TRBV6-3 and TRBJ1-1, with D possibly TRBD1 on 5 matching bases. Germline CDR1 is MNHEY and CDR2 is SVGEGT. Trimming took off 0 bases at V and 10 bases at J, with 9 bases between the two ends. This CDR3 is built from 12 residues. The CDR3 here is CASSYSRGGAFF. CDR3 sequence (DNA): TGTGCCAGCAGTTACTCGAGGGGAGGAGCTTTCTTT.

This clone has only one observation. This rearrangement joins TRBV6-5 to TRBJ2-7; D unclear. Per the germline V gene, CDR1 is MNHEY and CDR2 is SVGAGI. V shed 4 bases and J shed 4 bases, with 5 bases lying between them. This CDR3 spans 11 amino acids. CDR3 protein: CASSFRYEQYF. CDR3 nucleotides: TGTGCCAGCAGTTTTCGTTACGAGCAGTACTTC.

The chain uses TRBV24-1 and TRBJ2-1; D is possibly TRBD2 (6 bases). CDR3 size: 15 residues. Deletions cut 6 bases from V and 2 bases from J, with 13 bases between. Germline CDR1 reads KGHDR; CDR2 reads SFDVKD. DNA for the CDR3: TGTGCCACCAGTCGCCGGAGGGGCGCCTACAATGAGCAGTTCTTC. Protein: CATSRRRGAYNEQFF.

The rearrangement uses TRBV19 and TRBJ2-7; 9 nucleotides align to TRBD1. This CDR3 is 14 amino acids long. V lost 5 bases and J lost 7; bases outside the gene matches: 9. Per the germline V gene, CDR1 is LNHDA and CDR2 is SQIVND (reference sequence). The chain's CDR3 is CASSRGQGSWEQYF. CDR3 nucleotide sequence: TGTGCCAGTAGTCGCGGACAGGGGAGTTGGGAGCAGTACTTC.

In this sample, this clone turned up once. The chain carries TRBV19 and TRBJ1-4; D is perhaps TRBD1 (5 bases). This CDR3 contains 15 residues. Germline V CDR1 and CDR2: LNHDA, SQIVND (reference sequence). The V end lost 6 bases, the J end lost 6 bases, and 17 bases lay between the germline ends. CDR3 DNA: TGTGCCAGTAGATCCCCAGGGAGTATCCATGAAAAACTGTTTTTT. Protein product: CASRSPGSIHEKLFF.